These T cell receptor beta chains were read from a single sample in a study of beta chain features in type 1 diabetes. Some clones are missing from TCRdb's copy, which holds only in-frame ones; the method was immunoSEQ multiplex PCR. The profile shows about 900,000 clones, about 17% of them singletons. Sequencing used naive CD4+ T cells from blood. Every receptor here comes from a woman aged 18-30 years in good health. Each CDR3 is given with its conserved first and last residue. The D gene is left open where the match is weak. Clone size is given for some rows only: seen once, a few or many times, or a class if the clone is expanded.

V: TRBV28; length: 13; size: .; D: TRBD1; J: TRBJ1-4; DNA: TGTGCCAGCCTACAGGGGACTAATGAAAAACTGTTTTTT; CDR3: CASLQGTNEKLFF
V: TRBV28; length: 15; size: few; D: .; J: TRBJ2-2; DNA: TGTGCCAGCAGCTTCTACCGGGGCGCAACCGGGGAGCTGTTTTTT; CDR3: CASSFYRGATGELFF
V: TRBV7-2; length: 15; size: .; D: .; J: TRBJ2-7; DNA: TGTGCCAGCAGCTTTAAAGGCATCGGGGGGCACGAGCAGTACTTC; CDR3: CASSFKGIGGHEQYF
V: TRBV7-2; length: 17; size: .; D: TRBD2; J: TRBJ2-7; DNA: TGTGCCAGCAGCTTACGGACTAGCGGGAGGGACTCCTACGAGCAGTACTTC; CDR3: CASSLRTSGRDSYEQYF
V: TRBV5-6; length: 14; size: .; D: TRBD2; J: TRBJ2-3; DNA: TGTGCCAGCAGCTTGGGACTAGCGTTAGATACGCAGTATTTT; CDR3: CASSLGLALDTQYF
V: TRBV25-1; length: 13; size: few; D: .; J: TRBJ1-6; DNA: TGTGCCAGCAGTGATGGGCGAGCTTCACCCCTCCACTTT; CDR3: CASSDGRASPLHF
V: TRBV7-8; length: 17; size: few; D: TRBD2; J: TRBJ2-1; DNA: TGTGCCAGCAGCCGAACGCCTAGCGGGAGTTCATACAATGAGCAGTTCTTC; CDR3: CASSRTPSGSSYNEQFF
V: TRBV5-1; length: 16; size: .; D: .; J: TRBJ2-1; DNA: TGCGCCAGCAGACCCGACGGACAGTCCTTCCGCAATGAGCAGTTCTTC; CDR3: CASRPDGQSFRNEQFF
V: TRBV11-2; length: 18; size: .; D: TRBD2; J: TRBJ2-1; DNA: TGTGCCAGCAGCTTAGAACTACCCAGCGGGAGGCACTACAATGAGCAGTTCTTC; CDR3: CASSLELPSGRHYNEQFF
V: TRBV6-1; length: 13; size: .; D: TRBD1; J: TRBJ2-5; DNA: TGTGCCATCAGTGCAGGGGGAAGGGAGACCCAGTACTTC; CDR3: CAISAGGRETQYF
V: TRBV4-1; length: 17; size: .; D: TRBD2; J: TRBJ2-2; DNA: TGCGCCAGCAGCCAAGGACTAGCGGGAGTGAACACCGGGGAGCTGTTTTTT; CDR3: CASSQGLAGVNTGELFF
V: TRBV27; length: 14; size: .; D: TRBD1; J: TRBJ1-5; DNA: TGTGCCAGCAGTTGGACAGGGGGCAATCAGCCCCAGCATTTT; CDR3: CASSWTGGNQPQHF
V: TRBV29-1; length: 14; size: .; D: .; J: TRBJ2-7; DNA: TGCAGCGTTGAAACTCTGGCCCCCTCCTACGAGCAGTACTTC; CDR3: CSVETLAPSYEQYF
V: TRBV5-1; length: 15; size: once; D: .; J: TRBJ1-5; DNA: TGCGCCAGCAGCTTGGGAGTTTATAGCAATCAGCCCCAGCATTTT; CDR3: CASSLGVYSNQPQHF
V: TRBV11-1; length: 15; size: .; D: .; J: TRBJ2-7; DNA: TGTGCCAGCAGCTTAGCCTTAGCCAGGGGCCACGAGCAGTACTTC; CDR3: CASSLALARGHEQYF
V: TRBV9; length: 15; size: .; D: .; J: TRBJ2-1; DNA: TGTGCCAGCAGCGCAACTCCGGGAAACTACAATGAGCAGTTCTTC; CDR3: CASSATPGNYNEQFF
V: TRBV6-6; length: 12; size: few; D: .; J: TRBJ2-7; DNA: TGTGCCAGCAGAGGGTACTCCTACGAGCAGTACTTC; CDR3: CASRGYSYEQYF
V: TRBV7-2; length: 15; size: .; D: .; J: TRBJ2-5; DNA: TGTGCCAGCAGCTTAGTTGACAGTCCCCATGAGACCCAGTACTTC; CDR3: CASSLVDSPHETQYF
V: TRBV20-1; length: 11; size: few; D: .; J: TRBJ2-1; DNA: TGCAGTGCTAGTTTTTATGATGAGCAGTTCTTC; CDR3: CSASFYDEQFF
V: TRBV29-1; length: 15; size: .; D: TRBD2; J: TRBJ2-3; DNA: TGCAGCGTTGATGCCGGGACTAGCGGACCAGATACGCAGTATTTT; CDR3: CSVDAGTSGPDTQYF
V: TRBV27; length: 13; size: .; D: .; J: TRBJ2-2; DNA: TGTGCCAGCAGTTACCAGAACACCGGGGAGCTGTTTTTT; CDR3: CASSYQNTGELFF
V: TRBV7-2; length: 12; size: .; D: .; J: TRBJ2-5; DNA: TGTGCCAGCAGCTTAGACCAAGAGACCCAGTACTTC; CDR3: CASSLDQETQYF
V: TRBV27; length: 15; size: .; D: TRBD1; J: TRBJ2-7; DNA: TGTGCCAGCAGTACCTTCACAGGGGCTACCAGCGAGCAGTACTTC; CDR3: CASSTFTGATSEQYF
V: TRBV29-1; length: 13; size: .; D: .; J: TRBJ2-3; DNA: TGCAGCCCTAAAAAAGCGGACACAGATACGCAGTATTTT; CDR3: CSPKKADTDTQYF
V: TRBV19; length: 13; size: .; D: .; J: TRBJ1-2; DNA: TGTGCCAGTAGGACTGAATCGTTACGTGGCTACACCTTC; CDR3: CASRTESLRGYTF
V: TRBV5-1; length: 14; size: few; D: .; J: TRBJ1-1; DNA: TGCGCCAGCGGCCTCCTAAGTACGAACACTGAAGCTTTCTTT; CDR3: CASGLLSTNTEAFF
V: TRBV5-1; length: 15; size: few; D: TRBD1; J: TRBJ2-7; DNA: TGCGCCAGCAGCTCAACTGACAGGGGGGGCTACGAGCAGTACTTC; CDR3: CASSSTDRGGYEQYF
V: TRBV6-1; length: 13; size: few; D: TRBD2; J: TRBJ2-5; DNA: TGTGCCAGCAGTGTGGGACTAGCGGAGACCCAGTACTTC; CDR3: CASSVGLAETQYF
V: TRBV7-2; length: 15; size: .; D: .; J: TRBJ2-1; DNA: TGTGCCAGCAGCTTGTCGCGGAGCTCCTACAATGAGCAGTTCTTC; CDR3: CASSLSRSSYNEQFF
V: TRBV7-9; length: 15; size: .; D: TRBD2; J: TRBJ2-3; DNA: TGTGCCAGCAGCTTGAGCGGGAGGGCCCTGGATACGCAGTATTTT; CDR3: CASSLSGRALDTQYF
V: TRBV11-2; length: 14; size: .; D: .; J: TRBJ2-7; DNA: TGTGCCAGCAGCTTAACCGGGATTTCGGGGGAGCAGTACTTC; CDR3: CASSLTGISGEQYF
V: TRBV5-6; length: 15; size: .; D: .; J: TRBJ1-5; DNA: TGTGCCAGCAGCTTGATGGGACATAAGTATCAGCCCCAGCATTTT; CDR3: CASSLMGHKYQPQHF
V: TRBV7-2; length: 12; size: few; D: .; J: TRBJ1-1; DNA: TGTGCCAGCAGCTTATTTTTCGCTGAAGCTTTCTTT; CDR3: CASSLFFAEAFF
V: TRBV10-3; length: 15; size: few; D: .; J: TRBJ2-7; DNA: TGTGCCATCAGTGACTCTCAGGGAAGGGGCTACCAGCAGTACTTC; CDR3: CAISDSQGRGYQQYF
V: TRBV7-2; length: 18; size: few; D: TRBD2; J: TRBJ2-7; DNA: TGTGCCAGCAGCTTAGTGGGACCCCCGGGACTACCCATCTACGAGCAGTACTTC; CDR3: CASSLVGPPGLPIYEQYF
V: TRBV5-1; length: 17; size: few; D: TRBD1; J: TRBJ2-3; DNA: TGCGCCAGCAGCTTGGTACCGCCGGGACAGTACACAGATACGCAGTATTTT; CDR3: CASSLVPPGQYTDTQYF
V: TRBV5-1; length: 13; size: .; D: .; J: TRBJ2-7; DNA: TGCGCCAGCAGCTTAACAGGGCTCCTCGAGCAGTACTTC; CDR3: CASSLTGLLEQYF
V: TRBV19; length: 16; size: few; D: .; J: TRBJ1-5; DNA: TGTGCCAGTAGTATCCCCGGGACGGGGTTAAATCAGCCCCAGCATTTT; CDR3: CASSIPGTGLNQPQHF
V: TRBV9; length: 16; size: few; D: TRBD1; J: TRBJ2-3; DNA: TGTGCCAGCAGCGTAGGTCGGACAGGGGGAACAGATACGCAGTATTTT; CDR3: CASSVGRTGGTDTQYF
V: TRBV6-6; length: 15; size: .; D: TRBD1; J: TRBJ2-7; DNA: TGTGCCAGCAGTTACTCAGGGGGCGCAACGCACGAGCAGTACTTC; CDR3: CASSYSGGATHEQYF
V: TRBV7-3; length: 15; size: .; D: .; J: TRBJ2-3; DNA: TGTGCCAGCAGCTTCGGACCTGGAAGCACAGATACGCAGTATTTT; CDR3: CASSFGPGSTDTQYF
V: TRBV2; length: 13; size: .; D: .; J: TRBJ2-5; DNA: TGTGCCAGCACCCGGGCACCGGGCGAGACCCAGTACTTC; CDR3: CASTRAPGETQYF
V: TRBV7-2; length: 16; size: .; D: TRBD1; J: TRBJ2-4; DNA: TGTGCCAGCAGCCCTGCAACAGGGGGCTCAAAAAACATTCAGTACTTC; CDR3: CASSPATGGSKNIQYF
V: TRBV6-5; length: 14; size: .; D: TRBD1; J: TRBJ1-5; DNA: TGTGCCAGCAGCGACAGGGGGCCGAATCAGCCCCAGCATTTT; CDR3: CASSDRGPNQPQHF
V: TRBV7-9; length: 15; size: .; D: TRBD1; J: TRBJ1-5; DNA: TGTGCCAGCAGCTCCGGGACAGGGATGAATCAGCCCCAGCATTTT; CDR3: CASSSGTGMNQPQHF
V: TRBV7-8; length: 16; size: few; D: .; J: TRBJ2-5; DNA: TGTGCCAGCAGCTTAGCGCCCCCCTCGTACCAAGAGACCCAGTACTTC; CDR3: CASSLAPPSYQETQYF
V: TRBV14; length: 13; size: many; D: .; J: TRBJ1-1; DNA: TGTGCCAGCAGCCAAGGGGCGGCATTACGAGGTTTCTTT; CDR3: CASSQGAALRGFF
V: TRBV5-6; length: 13; size: few; D: .; J: TRBJ2-2; DNA: TGTGCCAGCAGCTTAGGGACCCGGGGAGCGCTGTTTTTT; CDR3: CASSLGTRGALFF
V: TRBV4-2; length: 17; size: few; D: .; J: TRBJ2-1; DNA: TGTGCCAGCAGCCAAGAATCGACCGCCCCGGGGAACAATGAGCAGTTCTTC; CDR3: CASSQESTAPGNNEQFF
V: TRBV2; length: 13; size: few; D: .; J: TRBJ2-1; DNA: TGTGCCAGCAGTGCTGCCCGGACTGGGGAGCCGTTCTTC; CDR3: CASSAARTGEPFF
V: TRBV7-8; length: 15; size: .; D: .; J: TRBJ2-6; DNA: TGTGCCAGCAGCTTTGTGTCTTCCGGGGCCAACGTCCTGACTTTC; CDR3: CASSFVSSGANVLTF
V: TRBV5-1; length: 17; size: .; D: .; J: TRBJ1-3; DNA: TGCGCCAGCAGCTTGGACTTACAGGGAAGTTCTGGAAACACCATATATTTT; CDR3: CASSLDLQGSSGNTIYF
V: TRBV6-5; length: 14; size: .; D: .; J: TRBJ1-4; DNA: TGTGCCAGCAGGCAGGGTCTCCGGGGTGAAAAACTGTTTTTT; CDR3: CASRQGLRGEKLFF